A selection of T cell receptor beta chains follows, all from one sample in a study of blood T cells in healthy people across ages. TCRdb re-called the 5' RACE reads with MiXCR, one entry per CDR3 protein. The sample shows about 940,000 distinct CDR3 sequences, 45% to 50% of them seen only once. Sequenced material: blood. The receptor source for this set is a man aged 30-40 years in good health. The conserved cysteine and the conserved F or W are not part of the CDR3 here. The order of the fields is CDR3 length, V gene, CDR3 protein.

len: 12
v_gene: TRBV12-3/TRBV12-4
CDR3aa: ASSPGTGGYIQY

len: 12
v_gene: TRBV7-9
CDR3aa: ASKPQGRNEKLF

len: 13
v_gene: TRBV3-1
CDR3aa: ASSQGTGGINEQF

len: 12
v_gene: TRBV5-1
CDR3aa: ASSEVTDKNIQY

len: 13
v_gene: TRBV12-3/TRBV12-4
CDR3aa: ASRSDVANTGELF

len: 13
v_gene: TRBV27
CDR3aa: ASRMVAGGRNEQY

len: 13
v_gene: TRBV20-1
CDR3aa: SARDTSGGTYEQY

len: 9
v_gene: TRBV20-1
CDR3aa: SAREGSPLH

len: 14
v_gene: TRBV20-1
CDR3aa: SARADTGASTDTQY

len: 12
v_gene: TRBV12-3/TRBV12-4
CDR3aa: VSTWTGEGYEQY

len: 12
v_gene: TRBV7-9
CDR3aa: ASSLLFSTGELF

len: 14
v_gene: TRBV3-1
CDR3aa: ASSHIATGSSYEQY

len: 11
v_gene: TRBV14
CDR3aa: ASSRADGEKLF

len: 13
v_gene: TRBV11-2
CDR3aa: ASSPRQGLTGELF

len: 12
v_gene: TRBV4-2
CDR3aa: ASSQGGTVYEQY

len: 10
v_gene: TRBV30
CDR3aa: AWGQIGNEQF

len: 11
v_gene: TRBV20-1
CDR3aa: SAGGGLRSGYT

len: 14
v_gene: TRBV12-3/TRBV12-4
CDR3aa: ASSFLGFGGTYEQY

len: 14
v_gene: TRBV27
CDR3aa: ASSFGGGSGNSPLH

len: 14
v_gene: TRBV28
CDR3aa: ASSFRVRAGTGELF

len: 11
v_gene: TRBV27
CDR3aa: ASRELSTDTQY

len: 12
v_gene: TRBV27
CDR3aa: ASSLGPDRVDQY

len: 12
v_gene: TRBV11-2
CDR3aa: ASSLIGTPLEQY

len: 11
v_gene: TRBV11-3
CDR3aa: ASSLNGANVLT

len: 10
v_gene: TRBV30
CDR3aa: AWSVQGSEQY

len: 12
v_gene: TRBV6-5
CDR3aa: AAYHRYLNTEAF

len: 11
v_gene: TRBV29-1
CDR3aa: SVFPSSYNEQY

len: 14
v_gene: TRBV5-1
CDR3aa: ASRSSGHLLQETQY

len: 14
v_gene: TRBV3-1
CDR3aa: ASSQTQGARSYEQY

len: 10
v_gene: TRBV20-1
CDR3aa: SARVPTDTQY

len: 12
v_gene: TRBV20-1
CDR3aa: SAAGTGTSGTQY

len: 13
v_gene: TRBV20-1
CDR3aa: SARDPGGWDEKLF

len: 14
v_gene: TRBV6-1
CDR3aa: ASTISVGTGNSEQY

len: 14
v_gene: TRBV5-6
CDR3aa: ASSLGVDVGLYEQY

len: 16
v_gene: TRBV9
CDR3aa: ASSVGASGGLSTDTQY

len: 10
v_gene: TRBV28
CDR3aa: ASSLLQDGQF

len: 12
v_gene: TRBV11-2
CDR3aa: ASSLLAVYNEQF

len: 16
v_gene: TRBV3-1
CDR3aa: ASSQDVLVGEVPTEAF

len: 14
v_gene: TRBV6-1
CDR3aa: ASRVGQGGANQPQH

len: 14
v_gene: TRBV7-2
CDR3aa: ASSLGLAGGLYEQY

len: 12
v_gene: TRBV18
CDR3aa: ASSLAGVTYEQY

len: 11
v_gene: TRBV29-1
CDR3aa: CVKGQGSYEQY

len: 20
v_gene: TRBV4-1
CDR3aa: ASSQERAPQGSSGSYNSPLH

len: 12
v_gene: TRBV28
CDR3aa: ASSLSRGNEKLF

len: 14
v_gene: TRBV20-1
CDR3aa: SARGVGGGMRETQY

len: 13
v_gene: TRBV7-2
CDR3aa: ASSLTGRVSYEQY

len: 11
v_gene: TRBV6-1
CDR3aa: ASSEGASLRKY

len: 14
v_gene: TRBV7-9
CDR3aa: ASRPPLAGGTDTQY

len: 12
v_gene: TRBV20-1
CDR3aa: SAPQQTRQGEAF

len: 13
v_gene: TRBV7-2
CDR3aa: ASSLDRNANSPLH

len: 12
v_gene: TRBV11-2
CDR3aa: ASSPPGQDYEQY

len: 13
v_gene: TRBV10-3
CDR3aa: AISEAGTANYGYT

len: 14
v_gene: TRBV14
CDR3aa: ASSPPWQGAHTEAF

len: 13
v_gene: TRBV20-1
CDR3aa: SAYGAPSSYNEQF

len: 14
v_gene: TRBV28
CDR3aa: ASSLKFKRGWDEQY